This TCR beta chain was sequenced during a study of shared clonotypes between healthy human individuals. As regards this clone: No antigen is known for it.

At deep level, the assay was performed. Sorted subsets were amplified in replicate PCRs using 150 to 250 ng DNA, some 31,000 T cell genomes. Libraries were prepared by immunoSEQ multiplex PCR; TCRdb keeps only in-frame clonotypes and omits some of them. The top ten clones hold 0.11% of a sample with 550,000 to 750,000 clones, around 95% of them seen once. Findings and limits, study-wide: Generally, estimated richness proved larger in naive subsets than it did in memory subsets.

CD8 cells regarded as naive lacked CD45RO, were positively chosen for CCR7, and omitted terminally differentiated effector memory CD45RA+ cells. Participating donors were healthy, HIV-negative adults free of recent acute infections or vaccinations. The CDR3 has 15 residues. Germline CDR1 reads GTSNPN; CDR2 reads SVGIG (reference sequence). Trimming cost V 3 bases and J 3 bases; bases outside gene matches: 6. The V gene is TRBV30, the J gene TRBJ2-1, with 9 bases identical to TRBD2. The TCR was taken from a woman aged 30 to 39 in good health. Sequenced sample: naive CD8+ T cells sorted from blood. CDR3 sequence: CAWSGSGSGYNEQFF. CDR3 DNA sequence: TGTGCCTGGAGCGGTAGCGGGAGTGGCTACAATGAGCAGTTCTTC.